This T cell receptor (beta chain) was identified in a study of blood T cell repertoires in COVID-19. Study in general: Sites across the United States, Italy and Spain contributed samples from acute and convalescent COVID-19. PBMCs, B-cell-depleted T cells, or T cells provided the cDNA or gDNA that made up the material.

Germline lookup yields CDR1 GTSNPN and CDR2 SVGIG (reference sequence). The CDR3 covers 15 residues. J was trimmed by 2 bases and V by 7 bases; bases with no gene match: 10. Original data processing: Amplified reference gene primers provided the basis for estimating nucleated cell counts. Libraries were prepared by immunoSEQ multiplex PCR; TCRdb keeps only in-frame clonotypes and omits some of them. The V and J calls and clone size are taken from that table; D and trimming were inferred from the DNA. The sample has some 87,000 clones, approximately 92% seen once. Sequenced: peripheral blood. The sequence came from an older woman with active COVID-19. The chain joins TRBV30 to TRBJ2-3, with 9 bases fitting TRBD2. The CDR3 spells CASLTVAGDTDTQYF. The CDR3 nucleotides read TGTGCCTCCCTCACCGTAGCGGGAGACACAGATACGCAGTATTTT.